Sequencing of this TCR beta chain was carried out in a study of post-analysis software for immune sequencing data (dated by TCRdb to 2015 to 2017). Regarding the complete study: Disease courses on record covered relapsing-remitting, secondary progressive and progressive-relapsing multiple sclerosis, though some patients had no subtype annotation. Patient repertoires were compared against roughly 11 previously published healthy control repertoires from donors aged roughly 6 to 28 years. A subset of samples was prepared in parallel using single-end sample barcoding, then pooled and co-amplified after Illumina adapter ligation.

The paper as a whole reports these results and caveats: Patients showed significantly higher frequencies than controls for a handful of TRBV segments, among them TRBV5-6, TRBV5-1 and TRBV20-1. Compared with controls, multiple sclerosis patients had significantly lower normalized Chao1 diversity, a finding suggesting substantial peripheral T-cell clonal expansion. Strong co-clustering of samples prepared in the same batch was shown by direct clustering with F measure, prompting a batch-effect correction. The multiple sclerosis patient group was slightly younger than the control group.

To demonstrate the VDJtools post-analysis software, TCR beta repertoires were profiled from the peripheral blood of roughly 12 young patients with multiple sclerosis. The multiple sclerosis patients were children and adolescents ranging in age from about 6 to 17 years. Remarks on this clonotype: This clone's antigen is unknown. Per-base quality was not reported, and no clone a single base away is much larger than it.

To prepare the library, PCR was applied. The instrument given in TCRdb is Illumina HiSeq 2500. Unique molecular identifiers were incorporated into TCR beta cDNA libraries to reduce PCR and sequencing biases. Approximately 500,000 cDNA molecules were obtained per 1 to 10 million input T cells, so each molecule approximated one T cell. The patient libraries were prepared and sequenced using the same protocol as the earlier healthy control dataset. Within a given batch, samples were prepared together, multiplexed and sequenced on the same HiSeq lane. Concerning the study's data processing: Raw barcoded reads were processed with MIGEC, discarding single-read molecular identifier groups before consensus assembly and CDR3 extraction. Clonotype tables were post-analysed with VDJtools, and diversity was normalized by down-sampling all datasets to the smallest sample size. In repertoire overlap clustering, CDR3 amino acid sequences, but not nucleotide sequences, were matched to correct batch-related cross-sample contamination. TCRdb passed the public sequencing reads through fastp at Q25 and MiXCR, retaining productive beta sequences. A single entry per CDR3 protein holds the most common genes and DNA from its merged rows. What appears here as the V and J calls and clone size reflects TCRdb's work, not the paper's. The sample table shows around 700,000 distinct CDR3 sequences, and roughly three fifths are seen once. Roughly 10% of the sample rests with the top ten.

V was cut back by 7 bases and J by 4 bases, leaving a gap of 20 bases between them. The CDR3 runs 16 residues from the cysteine to the phenylalanine. The CDR3 DNA has 48 bases and is translated from base 1. The germline V gene sets CDR1 to MNHEY and CDR2 to SVGEGT. The receptor chain draws on TRBV6-2 or TRBV6-3 and TRBJ2-1; the D gene is possibly TRBD2, with 6 bases matching. Sequencing used blood. This TCR was sampled from a girl aged 2-10 years with multiple sclerosis. The sequence in DNA is TGTGCCAGCACTCCTAATGGGTGGGGAGGATACAATGAGCAGTTCTTC. Its translation is CASTPNGWGGYNEQFF.